Listed below are T cell receptor beta chains from one sample, sequenced in a study of T-cell reconstitution after alpha-beta-depleted transplantation in children. TCRdb recomputed calls from the PCR reads with MiXCR, one row per CDR3 protein. The sample gives around 400,000 distinct CDR3 sequences, about a fifth of which show up once; 3.8% is in the top ten. The source material was PBMCs from the stem cell graft donor, sampled from the stem cell graft. The receptor source for this set is a human donor who donated a stem cell graft to a child with acute myeloid leukemia. Each CDR3 is given with its conserved first and last residue. The D gene is left open where the match is weak. Clone size is given for some rows only: seen once, a few or many times, or a class if the clone is expanded.

clone_size cdr3_length j_call v_call d_call cdr3_aa cdr3_nt
. 15 TRBJ2-2 TRBV27 . CASSTRSFGTGELFF TGTGCCAGCAGTACTCGCTCCTTCGGGACCGGGGAGCTGTTTTTT
few 19 TRBJ2-7 TRBV5-1 TRBD2 CASSLESWQTAGEGYEQYF TGCGCCAGCAGCTTGGAGTCCTGGCAAACTGCGGGAGAAGGCTACGAGCAGTACTTC
few 16 TRBJ2-3 TRBV6-1 TRBD2 CASSPLAGVPPDTQYF TGTGCCAGCAGTCCCCTAGCGGGAGTCCCTCCAGATACGCAGTATTTT
. 14 TRBJ2-7 TRBV25-1 . CASSDGRNSYEQYF TGTGCCAGCAGTGACGGACGGAACTCCTACGAGCAGTACTTC
many 13 TRBJ1-1 TRBV15 . CATSRDVGTEAFF TGTGCCACCAGCAGAGATGTCGGGACTGAAGCTTTCTTT
few 17 TRBJ2-7 TRBV4-1 TRBD1 CASSQGMPGQGSYEQYF TGCGCCAGCAGCCAAGGTATGCCGGGACAGGGGAGCTACGAGCAGTACTTC
. 16 TRBJ2-7 TRBV13 TRBD2 CASSAPLAGFSYEQYF TGTGCCAGCAGCGCCCCACTAGCGGGATTTTCCTACGAGCAGTACTTC
few 12 TRBJ2-5 TRBV2 . CAREEVEETQYF TGTGCCAGGGAGGAGGTTGAGGAGACCCAGTACTTC
. 14 TRBJ2-1 TRBV20-1 . CSANTGPPYNEQFF TGCAGTGCTAATACAGGGCCCCCCTACAATGAGCAGTTCTTC
few 13 TRBJ2-7 TRBV21-1 . CASTTGQGYEQYF TGTGCCAGCACCACCGGACAGGGGTACGAGCAGTACTTC
many 13 TRBJ2-2 TRBV12-3/TRBV12-4 . CASSFFQAGELFF TGTGCCAGCAGTTTCTTTCAGGCCGGGGAGCTGTTTTTT
few 16 TRBJ2-7 TRBV28 . CASSFGIRQYGYEQYF TGTGCCAGCAGTTTCGGGATACGACAGTACGGCTACGAGCAGTACTTC
. 11 TRBJ1-1 TRBV28 . CASSSRWEAFF TGTGCCAGCAGTTCCCGATGGGAAGCTTTCTTT
. 14 TRBJ1-1 TRBV11-1 . CASSLGFGRTEAFF TGTGCCAGCAGCTTAGGATTCGGGCGAACTGAAGCTTTCTTT
few 14 TRBJ2-7 TRBV4-1 . CASRQVGGSYEQYF TGCGCCAGCAGACAGGTGGGAGGTAGTTACGAGCAGTACTTC
. 14 TRBJ1-4 TRBV12-3/TRBV12-4 TRBD1 CASSQQGKNEKLFF TGTGCCAGCAGTCAACAGGGGAAGAATGAAAAACTGTTTTTT
. 13 TRBJ2-5 TRBV7-9 . CASSLNREVTQYF TGTGCCAGCAGCTTAAACAGGGAGGTGACCCAGTACTTC
many 18 TRBJ2-1 TRBV11-2 TRBD2 CASSPTSGSAVSYNEQFF TGTGCCAGCAGCCCGACTAGCGGGAGTGCGGTATCCTACAATGAGCAGTTCTTC
many 14 TRBJ1-4 TRBV18 TRBD1 CASSPDRTNEKLFF TGTGCCAGCTCACCGGACAGGACTAATGAAAAACTGTTTTTT